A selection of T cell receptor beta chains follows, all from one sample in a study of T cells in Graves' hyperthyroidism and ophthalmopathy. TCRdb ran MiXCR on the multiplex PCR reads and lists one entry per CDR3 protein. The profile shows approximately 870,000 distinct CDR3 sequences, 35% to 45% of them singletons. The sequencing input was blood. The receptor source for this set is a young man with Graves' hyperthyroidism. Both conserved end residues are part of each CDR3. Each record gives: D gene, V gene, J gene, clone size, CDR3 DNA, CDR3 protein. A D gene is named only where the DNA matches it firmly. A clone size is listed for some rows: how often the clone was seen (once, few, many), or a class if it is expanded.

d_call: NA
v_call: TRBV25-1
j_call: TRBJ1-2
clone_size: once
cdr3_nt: TGTGCCAGCAGCTTGGGCGGCGGGTTGGTAGGGGACGAGTACGGAATGGGCTATGGCTACACCTTC
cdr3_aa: CASSLGGGLVGDEYGMGYGYTF

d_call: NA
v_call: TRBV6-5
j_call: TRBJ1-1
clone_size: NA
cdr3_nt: TGTGCCAGCAGTTACTACGGGACTGCGATGAACACTGAAGCTTTCTTT
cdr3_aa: CASSYYGTAMNTEAFF

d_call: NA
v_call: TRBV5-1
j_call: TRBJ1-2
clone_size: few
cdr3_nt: TGCGCCAGCAGGGGCGACGATAACTATGGCTACACCTTC
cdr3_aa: CASRGDDNYGYTF

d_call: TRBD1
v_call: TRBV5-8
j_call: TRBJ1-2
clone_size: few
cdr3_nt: TGTGCCAGCATCCCACTGGACAGGGGCTTTTACGGCTACACCTTC
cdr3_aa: CASIPLDRGFYGYTF

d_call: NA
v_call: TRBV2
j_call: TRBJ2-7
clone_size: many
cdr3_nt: TGTGCCAGCAGTGTATTAGGGACACCGTCCCACGAGCAGTACTTC
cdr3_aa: CASSVLGTPSHEQYF

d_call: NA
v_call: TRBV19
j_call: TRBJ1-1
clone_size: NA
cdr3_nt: TGTGCCAGTAGGCCCCTGGGTTGGACTGAAGCTTTCTTT
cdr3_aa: CASRPLGWTEAFF

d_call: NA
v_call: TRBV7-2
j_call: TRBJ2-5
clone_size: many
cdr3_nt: TGTGCCAGCAGCCTGGGTAGCGTACAAGAGACCCAGTACTTC
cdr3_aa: CASSLGSVQETQYF

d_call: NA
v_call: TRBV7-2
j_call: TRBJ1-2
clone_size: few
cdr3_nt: TGTGCCAGCAGCTTAGGCATGGGCGTAGACTATGGCTACACCTTC
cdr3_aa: CASSLGMGVDYGYTF

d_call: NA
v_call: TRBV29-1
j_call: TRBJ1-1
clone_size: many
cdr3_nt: TGCAGCGTTGATAGTCCTGAAGCTTTCTTT
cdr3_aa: CSVDSPEAFF

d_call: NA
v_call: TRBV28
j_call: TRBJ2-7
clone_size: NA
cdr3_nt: TGTGCCAGCGGGCGGGACTCCACCTACGAGCAGTACTTC
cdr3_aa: CASGRDSTYEQYF

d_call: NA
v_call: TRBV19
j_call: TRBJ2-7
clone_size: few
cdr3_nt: TGTGCCAGTAGTATCGATGCCCCCTACGAGCAGTACTTC
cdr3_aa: CASSIDAPYEQYF

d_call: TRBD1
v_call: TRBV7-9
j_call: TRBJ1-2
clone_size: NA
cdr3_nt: TGTGCCAGCAGCCAGGGGACAGGGAGCGGCTACACCTTC
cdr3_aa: CASSQGTGSGYTF

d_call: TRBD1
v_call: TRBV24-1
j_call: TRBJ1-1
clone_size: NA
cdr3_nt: TGTGCCACCAGTGAAGGGACAGGCTCGAACACTGAAGCTTTCTTT
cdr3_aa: CATSEGTGSNTEAFF

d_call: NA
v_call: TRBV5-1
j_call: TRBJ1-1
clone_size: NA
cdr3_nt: TGCGCCAGCAGCTTGGGAGGGATAAACGTCCCTGAAGCTTTCTTT
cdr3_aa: CASSLGGINVPEAFF

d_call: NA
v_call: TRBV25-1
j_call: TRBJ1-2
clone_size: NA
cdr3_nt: TGTGCCAGCAGTGACATGCAGGACGGCTACTATGGCTACACCTTC
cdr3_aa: CASSDMQDGYYGYTF

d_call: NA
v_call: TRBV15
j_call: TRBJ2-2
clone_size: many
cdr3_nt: TGTGCCACCAGCAGAGATAGTATGCTTGCGAACACCGGGGAGCTGTTTTTT
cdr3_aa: CATSRDSMLANTGELFF

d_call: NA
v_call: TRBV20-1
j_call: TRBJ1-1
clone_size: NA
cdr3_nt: TGCAGTGTTCCGAGTGACGGGAACACTGAAGCTTTCTTT
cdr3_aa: CSVPSDGNTEAFF

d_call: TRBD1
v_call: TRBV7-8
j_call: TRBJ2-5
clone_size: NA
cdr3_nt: TGTGCCAGCAGAGGTTGGGACAGACAAGAGACCCAGTACTTC
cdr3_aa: CASRGWDRQETQYF